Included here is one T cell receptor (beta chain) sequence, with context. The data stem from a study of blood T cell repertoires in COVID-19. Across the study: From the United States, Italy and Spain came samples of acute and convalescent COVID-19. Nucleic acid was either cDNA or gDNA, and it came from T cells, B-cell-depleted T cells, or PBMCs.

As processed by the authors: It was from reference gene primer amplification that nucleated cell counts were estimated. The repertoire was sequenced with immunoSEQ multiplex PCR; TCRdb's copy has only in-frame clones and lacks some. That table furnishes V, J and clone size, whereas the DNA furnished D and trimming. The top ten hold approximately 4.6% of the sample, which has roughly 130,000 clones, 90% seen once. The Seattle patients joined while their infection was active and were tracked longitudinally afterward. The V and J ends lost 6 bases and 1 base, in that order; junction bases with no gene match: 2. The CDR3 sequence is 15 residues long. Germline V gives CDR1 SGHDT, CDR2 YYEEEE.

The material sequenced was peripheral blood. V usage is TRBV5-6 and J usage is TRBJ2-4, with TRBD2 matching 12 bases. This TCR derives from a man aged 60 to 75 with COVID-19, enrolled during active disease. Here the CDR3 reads CASNGLAGAKNIQYF. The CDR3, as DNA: TGTGCCAGCAACGGACTAGCGGGGGCCAAAAACATTCAGTACTTC.